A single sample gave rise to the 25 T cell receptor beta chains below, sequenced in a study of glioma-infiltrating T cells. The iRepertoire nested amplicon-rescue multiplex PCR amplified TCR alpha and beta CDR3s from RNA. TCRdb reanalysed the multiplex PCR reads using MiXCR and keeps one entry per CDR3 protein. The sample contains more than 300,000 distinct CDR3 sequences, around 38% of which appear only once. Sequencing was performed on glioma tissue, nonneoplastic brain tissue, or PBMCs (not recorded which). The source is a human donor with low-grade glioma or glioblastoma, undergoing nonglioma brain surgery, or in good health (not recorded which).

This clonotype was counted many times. The CDR3 loop is CASSTAQGSGFTDTQYF. CDR3 DNA: TGTGCCAGCAGCACCGCTCAGGGTAGCGGGTTCACAGATACGCAGTATTTT. This chain connects TRBV28 to TRBJ2-3, with TRBD2 matching over 7 bases. The V gene end was trimmed by 6 bases and the J gene end by 2 bases; junction bases not matched to a gene: 14. From germline, CDR1 is MDHEN and CDR2 SYDVKM. The CDR3 has 17 residues.

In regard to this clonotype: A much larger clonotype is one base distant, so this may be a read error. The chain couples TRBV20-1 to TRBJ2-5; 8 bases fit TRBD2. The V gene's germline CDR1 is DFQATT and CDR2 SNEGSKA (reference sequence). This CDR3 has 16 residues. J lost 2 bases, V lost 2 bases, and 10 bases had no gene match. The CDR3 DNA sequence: TGCAGTGCTAGAAGTCGGACTAGCAAGAAACAAGAGACCCAGTACTTC. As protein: CSARSRTSKKQETQYF.

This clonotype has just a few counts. Here the CDR3 reads CASSIWGSTDTQYF. CDR3 nucleotides: TGTGCCAGTAGTATTTGGGGGAGCACAGATACGCAGTATTTT. This chain joins TRBV19 and TRBJ2-3; D may correspond to TRBD1 or TRBD2 (5 bases each). Germline CDR1 reads LNHDA; CDR2 reads SQIVND (reference sequence). The CDR3 is 14 residues long. V was shortened by 3 bases and J by 0 bases, with 7 bases between the two germline ends.

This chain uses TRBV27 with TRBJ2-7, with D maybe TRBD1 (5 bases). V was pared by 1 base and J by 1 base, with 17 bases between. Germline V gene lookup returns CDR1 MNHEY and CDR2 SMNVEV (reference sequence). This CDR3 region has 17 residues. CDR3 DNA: TGTGCCAGCAGTTTATTATCTTTTGGGGCCCCTTCCTACGAGCAGTACTTC. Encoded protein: CASSLLSFGAPSYEQYF.

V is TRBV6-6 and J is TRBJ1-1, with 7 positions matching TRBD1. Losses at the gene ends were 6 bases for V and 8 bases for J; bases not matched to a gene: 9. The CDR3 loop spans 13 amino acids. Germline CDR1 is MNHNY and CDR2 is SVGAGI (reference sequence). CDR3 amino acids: CASSAKRGREAFF. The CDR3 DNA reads TGTGCCAGCAGCGCTAAAAGGGGGCGCGAAGCTTTCTTT.

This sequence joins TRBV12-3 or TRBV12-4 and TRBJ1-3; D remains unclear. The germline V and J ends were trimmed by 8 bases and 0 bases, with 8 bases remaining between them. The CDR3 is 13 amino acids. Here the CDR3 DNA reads TGTGCCAGCGGGAGAAACTCTGGAAACACCATATATTTT. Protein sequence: CASGRNSGNTIYF.

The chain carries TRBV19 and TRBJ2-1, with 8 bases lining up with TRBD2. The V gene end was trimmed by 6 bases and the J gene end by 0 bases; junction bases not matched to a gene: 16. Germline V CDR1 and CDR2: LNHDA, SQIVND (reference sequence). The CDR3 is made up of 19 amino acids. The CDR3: CASRDVYKLTSGSYNEQFF. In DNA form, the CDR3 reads TGTGCCAGTAGGGACGTATATAAGTTAACTAGCGGCTCCTACAATGAGCAGTTCTTC.

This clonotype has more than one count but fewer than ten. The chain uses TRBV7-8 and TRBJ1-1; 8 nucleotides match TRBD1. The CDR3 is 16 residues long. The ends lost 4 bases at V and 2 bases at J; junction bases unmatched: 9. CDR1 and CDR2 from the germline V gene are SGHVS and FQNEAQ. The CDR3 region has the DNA TGTGCCAGCAGCTCACGCCCCCAGGGGGCAAACACTGAAGCTTTCTTT. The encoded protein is CASSSRPQGANTEAFF. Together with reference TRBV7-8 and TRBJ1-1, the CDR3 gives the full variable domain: GAGVSQSPRYKVAKRGQDVALRCDPISGHVSLFWYQQALGQGPEFLTYFQNEAQLDKSGLPSDRFFAERPEGSVSTLKIQRTQQEDSAVYLCASSSRPQGANTEAFFGQGTRLTVV.

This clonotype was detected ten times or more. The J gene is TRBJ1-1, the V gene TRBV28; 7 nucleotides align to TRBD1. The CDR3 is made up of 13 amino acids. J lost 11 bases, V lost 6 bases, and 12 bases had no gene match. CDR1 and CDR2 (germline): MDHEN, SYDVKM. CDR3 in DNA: TGTGCCAGCAGCCCTCTTAGGGGGCGTCGCGCTTTCTTT. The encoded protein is CASSPLRGRRAFF.

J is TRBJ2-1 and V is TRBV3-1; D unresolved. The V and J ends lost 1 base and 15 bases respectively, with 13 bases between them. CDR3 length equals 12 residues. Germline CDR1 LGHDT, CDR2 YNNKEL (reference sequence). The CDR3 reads CASSQASAVRFF. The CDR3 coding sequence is TGTGCCAGCAGCCAAGCCAGCGCGGTTCGGTTCTTC.

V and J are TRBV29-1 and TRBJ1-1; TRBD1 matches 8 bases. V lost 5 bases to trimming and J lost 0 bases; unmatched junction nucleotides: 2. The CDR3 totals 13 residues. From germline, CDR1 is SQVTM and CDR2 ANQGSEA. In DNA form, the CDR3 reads TGCAGCGTTCGACAGGGGATGAACACTGAAGCTTTCTTT. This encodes CSVRQGMNTEAFF.

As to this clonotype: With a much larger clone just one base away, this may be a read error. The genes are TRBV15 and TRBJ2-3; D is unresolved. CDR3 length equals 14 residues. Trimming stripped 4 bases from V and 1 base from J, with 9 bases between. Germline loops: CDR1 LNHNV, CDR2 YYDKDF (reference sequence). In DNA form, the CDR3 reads TGTGCCACCAGCAAGGGAACTGGCACAGATACGCAGTATTTT. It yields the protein CATSKGTGTDTQYF.

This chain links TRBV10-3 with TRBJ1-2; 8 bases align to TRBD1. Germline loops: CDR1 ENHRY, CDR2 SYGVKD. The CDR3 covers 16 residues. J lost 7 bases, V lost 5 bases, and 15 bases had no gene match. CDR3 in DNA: TGTGCCATCAGTTCCCAAGCCGGACAGGGATTTGGTGGCTACACCTTC. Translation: CAISSQAGQGFGGYTF.

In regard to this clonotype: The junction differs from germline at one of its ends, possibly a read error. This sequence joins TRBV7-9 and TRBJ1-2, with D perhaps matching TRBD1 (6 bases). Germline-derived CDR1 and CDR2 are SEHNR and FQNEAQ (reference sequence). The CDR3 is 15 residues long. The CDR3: CASSSTRQANYSYTF. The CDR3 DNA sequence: TGTGCCAGCAGCTCCACCCGACAGGCTAACTATAGCTACACCTTC.

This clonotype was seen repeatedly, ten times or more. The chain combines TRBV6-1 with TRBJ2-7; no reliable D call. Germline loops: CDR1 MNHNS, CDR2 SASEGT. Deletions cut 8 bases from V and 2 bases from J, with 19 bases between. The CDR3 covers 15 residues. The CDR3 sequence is CASGPLPTVTYEQYF. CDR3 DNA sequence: TGTGCCAGCGGTCCCCTCCCGACGGTCACCTACGAGCAGTACTTC.

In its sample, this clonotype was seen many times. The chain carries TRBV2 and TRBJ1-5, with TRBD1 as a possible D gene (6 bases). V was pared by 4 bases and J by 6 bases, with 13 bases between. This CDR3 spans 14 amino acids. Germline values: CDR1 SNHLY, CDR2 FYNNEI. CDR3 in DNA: TGTGCCAGCAGTGCGCGGACAGCAACTCAGCCCCAGCATTTT. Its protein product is CASSARTATQPQHF.

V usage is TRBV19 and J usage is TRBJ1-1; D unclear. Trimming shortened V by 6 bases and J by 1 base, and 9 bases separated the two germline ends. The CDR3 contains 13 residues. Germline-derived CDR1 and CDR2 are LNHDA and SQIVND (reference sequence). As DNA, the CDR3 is TGTGCCAGTAGGGCTGGGTGGAACACTGAAGCTTTCTTT. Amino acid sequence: CASRAGWNTEAFF.

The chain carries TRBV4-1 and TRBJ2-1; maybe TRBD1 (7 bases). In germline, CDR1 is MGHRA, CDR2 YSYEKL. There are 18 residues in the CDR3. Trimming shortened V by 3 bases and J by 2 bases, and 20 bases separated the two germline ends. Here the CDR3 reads CASSHTQGGGGAYNEQFF. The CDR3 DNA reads TGCGCCAGCAGCCACACTCAGGGGGGCGGCGGGGCCTACAATGAGCAGTTCTTC.

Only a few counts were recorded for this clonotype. In DNA, the CDR3 is TGTGCCAGCAAAATGCGGGGATGGTTAAACGAGCAGTACTTC. It translates to CASKMRGWLNEQYF. The chain links TRBV28 to TRBJ2-7; maybe TRBD2 (6 bases). The CDR3 length is 14 residues. Germline V gene sequence: CDR1 MDHEN, CDR2 SYDVKM. V was clipped by 7 bases and J by 5 bases, with 18 bases between them.

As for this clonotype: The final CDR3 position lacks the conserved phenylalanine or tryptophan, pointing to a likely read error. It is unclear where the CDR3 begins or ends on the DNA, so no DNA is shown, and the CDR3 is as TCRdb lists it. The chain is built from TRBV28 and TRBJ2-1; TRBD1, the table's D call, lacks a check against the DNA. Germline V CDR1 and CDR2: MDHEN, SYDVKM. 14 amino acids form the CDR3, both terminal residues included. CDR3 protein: CASASGTGGIGMFL.

The CDR3 coding sequence is TGTGCCAGCAGTTTATCCCGCCGACAGGGGACCTATGGCTACACCTTC. Translated: CASSLSRRQGTYGYTF. The chain has TRBV28 and TRBJ1-2, with 8 bases identical to TRBD1. The germline V gene has CDR1 MDHEN and CDR2 SYDVKM. There are 16 residues in the CDR3. V lost 1 base, J lost 4 bases, and 8 bases stayed unmatched.

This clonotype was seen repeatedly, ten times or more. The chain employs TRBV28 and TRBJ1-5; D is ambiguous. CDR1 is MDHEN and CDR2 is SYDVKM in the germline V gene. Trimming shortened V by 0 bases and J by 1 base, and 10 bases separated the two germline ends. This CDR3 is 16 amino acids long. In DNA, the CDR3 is TGTGCCAGCAGTTTATGGGCCGACCGGAGCAATCAGCCCCAGCATTTT. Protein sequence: CASSLWADRSNQPQHF.

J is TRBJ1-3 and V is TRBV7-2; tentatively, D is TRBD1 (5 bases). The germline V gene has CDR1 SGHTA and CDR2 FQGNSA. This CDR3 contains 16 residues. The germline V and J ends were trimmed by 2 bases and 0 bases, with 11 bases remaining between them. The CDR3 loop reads CASSLWGTGSGNTIYF. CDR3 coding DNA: TGTGCCAGCAGCTTATGGGGGACGGGCTCTGGAAACACCATATATTTT.

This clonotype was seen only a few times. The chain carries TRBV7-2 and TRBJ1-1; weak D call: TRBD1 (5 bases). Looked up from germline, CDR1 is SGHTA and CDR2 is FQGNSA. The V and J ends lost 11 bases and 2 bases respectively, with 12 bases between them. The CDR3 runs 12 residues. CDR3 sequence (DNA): TGTGCCTGGGGGGGAAGAAACACTGAAGCTTTCTTT. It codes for CAWGGRNTEAFF.

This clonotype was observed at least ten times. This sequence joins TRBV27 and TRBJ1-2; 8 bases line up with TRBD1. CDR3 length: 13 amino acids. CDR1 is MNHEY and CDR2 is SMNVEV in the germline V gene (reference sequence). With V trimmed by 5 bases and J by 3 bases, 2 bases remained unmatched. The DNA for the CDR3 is TGTGCCAGCAGTAACAGGGGGTACTATGGCTACACCTTC. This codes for CASSNRGYYGYTF.